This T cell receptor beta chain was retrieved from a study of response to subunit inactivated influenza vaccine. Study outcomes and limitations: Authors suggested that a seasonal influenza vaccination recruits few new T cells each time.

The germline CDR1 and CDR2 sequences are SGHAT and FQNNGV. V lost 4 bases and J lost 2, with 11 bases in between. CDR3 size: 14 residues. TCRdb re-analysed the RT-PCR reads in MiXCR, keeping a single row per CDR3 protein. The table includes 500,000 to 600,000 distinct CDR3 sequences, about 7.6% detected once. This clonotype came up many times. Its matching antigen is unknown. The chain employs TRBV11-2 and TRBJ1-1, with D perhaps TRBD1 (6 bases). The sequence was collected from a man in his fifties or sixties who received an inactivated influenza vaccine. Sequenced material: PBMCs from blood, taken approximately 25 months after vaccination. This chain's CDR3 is CASSYRDRNTEAFF. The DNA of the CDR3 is TGTGCCAGCAGCTACAGGGATAGAAACACTGAAGCTTTCTTT. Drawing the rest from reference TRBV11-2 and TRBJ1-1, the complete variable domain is EAGVAQSPRYKIIEKRQSVAFWCNPISGHATLYWYQQILGQGPKLLIQFQNNGVVDDSQLPKDRFSAERLKGVDSTLKIQPAKLEDSAVYLCASSYRDRNTEAFFGQGTRLTVV.